The 14 T cell receptor beta chains given below trace back to one sample, sequenced in a study of shared clonotypes between healthy human individuals. TCRdb's copy holds only in-frame clones and misses some; the assay was immunoSEQ multiplex PCR. The sample holds some 550,000 clones; 97% are singletons and the top ten take 0.045% to 0.06%. Sequenced: naive CD4+ T cells sorted from blood. Indicated subset: CD45RA+ positively selected. Receptors were obtained from a young woman in good health.

The V gene is TRBV14, the J gene TRBJ1-5; TRBD1 is a possible D gene (5 bases). The CDR3 consists of 14 residues. Per germline, CDR1 SGHDN and CDR2 FVKESK. V shed 4 bases and J shed 1 base, with 8 bases lying between them. This CDR3 reads CASSLRGSNQPQHF. The CDR3 DNA follows: TGTGCCAGCAGCCTACGGGGGAGCAATCAGCCCCAGCATTTT.

In DNA form, the CDR3 reads TGTGCCAGCAGCTCGGGACTAGCGTCAGATACGCAGTATTTT. Amino acid sequence: CASSSGLASDTQYF. This chain connects TRBV7-9 to TRBJ2-3, with 10 bases identical to TRBD2. CDR1 is SEHNR and CDR2 is FQNEAQ in the germline V gene (reference sequence). V lost 4 bases to trimming and J lost 4 bases; unmatched junction nucleotides: 2. This CDR3 spans 14 amino acids.

The genes are TRBV9 and TRBJ2-1; 13 nucleotides match TRBD2. V shed 0 bases and J 7 bases; nucleotides not matched to a gene: 4. The germline CDR1 and CDR2 sequences are SGDLS and YYNGEE. The CDR3 totals 16 residues. In DNA, the CDR3 is TGTGCCAGCAGCGTAGGGACTAGCGGGAGATTAAATGAGCAGTTCTTC. Amino acid sequence: CASSVGTSGRLNEQFF.

As for this clone: Other nucleotide sequences from this sample produce the same CDR3. The chain uses TRBV11-3 and TRBJ1-1; D might be TRBD1 (6 bases). The CDR3 sequence is 14 residues long. Germline V CDR1 and CDR2: SGHNT, YENEEA. With 5 bases removed from V and 1 base from J, the gap between germline ends came to 11 bases. Written as DNA, the CDR3 is TGTGCCAGCAGCCTCACAGGGCAGAACACTGAAGCTTTCTTT. Protein: CASSLTGQNTEAFF.

V and J are TRBV6-5 and TRBJ2-7; TRBD1 aligns across 7 bases. V was pared by 4 bases and J by 1 base, with 4 bases of the junction left unmatched. Germline V gene sequence: CDR1 MNHEY, CDR2 SVGAGI. The CDR3 totals 14 residues. In DNA form, the CDR3 reads TGTGCCAGCAGTTCGGGACAGACTTCCTACGAGCAGTACTTC. Protein sequence: CASSSGQTSYEQYF.

The chain joins TRBV7-9 to TRBJ2-7, with 11 bases identical to TRBD2. The CDR3 is 17 residues long. The V gene end was trimmed by 5 bases and the J gene end by 4 bases; junction bases not matched to a gene: 13. Looked up from germline, CDR1 is SEHNR and CDR2 is FQNEAQ (reference sequence). The DNA for the CDR3 is TGTGCCAGCAGCCCACCTGGCGGGACTAGCGGATTTTACGAGCAGTACTTC. This translates into CASSPPGGTSGFYEQYF.

The rearrangement uses TRBV6-1 and TRBJ2-1, with 12 bases fitting TRBD2. The trim removed 8 bases at V and 5 bases at J, leaving 4 bases unmatched. The CDR3 extends over 14 amino acids. Germline CDR1 is MNHNS and CDR2 is SASEGT. This chain's CDR3 is CASRRLAGDNEQFF. DNA of the CDR3: TGTGCCAGCCGAAGACTAGCGGGGGACAATGAGCAGTTCTTC.

This clone has just one count. The chain is built from TRBV27 and TRBJ1-5, with D unclear. CDR1 and CDR2 (germline): MNHEY, SMNVEV (reference sequence). The CDR3 sequence is 12 residues long. The germline V and J ends were trimmed by 5 bases and 6 bases, with 8 bases remaining between them. The CDR3 nucleotides read TGTGCCAGCAGTACGGGTATTCAGCCCCAGCATTTT. This sequence encodes CASSTGIQPQHF.

The chain carries TRBV6-4 and TRBJ2-3, with D unclear. The germline V gene has CDR1 MRHNA and CDR2 SNTAGT. Trimming removed 2 bases at V and 8 bases at J, with 8 bases between. This CDR3 comprises 12 residues. The CDR3 sequence is CASSDLGTTQYF. CDR3 sequence (DNA): TGTGCCAGCAGTGACCTTGGAACTACGCAGTATTTT.

V usage is TRBV6-5 and J usage is TRBJ1-3, with 7 bases fitting TRBD1. Germline V lookup: CDR1 MNHEY, CDR2 SVGAGI. CDR3 size: 15 residues. Trimming took 6 bases from V and 1 from J; bases not matched to a gene: 6. Written as DNA, the CDR3 is TGTGCCAGCAGCCTCACAGGGGCGTCTGGAAACACCATATATTTT. Translated: CASSLTGASGNTIYF.

The chain has TRBV7-2 and TRBJ2-1; 8 bases fit TRBD2. Germline V gives CDR1 SGHTA, CDR2 FQGNSA. The V segment lost 2 bases and the J segment 14 bases; nucleotides outside the gene matches: 5. The CDR3 has 12 amino acids. The CDR3 is CASSLPPREEFF. The DNA of the CDR3 is TGTGCCAGCAGCTTACCCCCGCGGGAGGAGTTCTTC.

The V gene is TRBV19, the J gene TRBJ2-2; D ambiguous. CDR3 length: 14 amino acids. Trimming removed 4 bases from V and 0 bases from J, with 6 bases in between. CDR1 is LNHDA, CDR2 SQIVND, per germline (reference sequence). The CDR3 DNA follows: TGTGCCAGTAGTACGTCCCCGAACACCGGGGAGCTGTTTTTT. This gives the protein CASSTSPNTGELFF.

This chain's CDR3 is CTSKGRAGTYNEQFF. CDR3 coding DNA: TGCACCAGCAAGGGAAGGGCGGGGACTTACAATGAGCAGTTCTTC. The V call is TRBV1, the J call TRBJ2-1; whether TRBD2, the table's D call, matches the DNA was not checked. TRBV1 is listed as a pseudogene. The CDR3 runs 15 residues.

CDR3: CASRNTGYRGYTF. In DNA, the CDR3 is TGTGCCAGCAGAAATACAGGGTACCGTGGCTACACCTTC. The chain carries TRBV28 and TRBJ1-2; the D gene is possibly TRBD1 (6 bases). The V gene lost 6 bases and the J gene lost 7 bases, with 15 bases spanning the gap. This CDR3 has 13 amino acids. The V gene's germline CDR1 is MDHEN and CDR2 SYDVKM.